This entry lists 12 T cell receptor beta chains sequenced from one sample in a study of T cell responses to AZD1222 COVID-19 vaccine. Some clones are missing from TCRdb's copy, which holds only in-frame ones; the method was immunoSEQ multiplex PCR. The sample includes 130,000 or so clones, about 89% of them seen just once. Here the sequenced sample was peripheral blood, taken on day 0 of AZD1222 vaccination. These receptors all come from an adult in good health.

This rearrangement joins TRBV12-5 to TRBJ2-1; the match to TRBD1 covers 10 bases. After removal of 4 bases from V and 7 bases from J, the junction contained 7 bases not matched to a gene. Germline lookup yields CDR1 LGHNT and CDR2 FRNRAP. The CDR3 is 15 residues long. The DNA for the CDR3 is TGTGCTAGTGGTTCACAGACAGGGGGCTTGAATGAGCAGTTCTTC. It codes for CASGSQTGGLNEQFF.

The chain employs TRBV3-1 (or the pseudogene TRBV3-2) and TRBJ1-1; D remains ambiguous. Trimming shortened V by 7 bases and J by 8 bases, and 23 bases separated the two germline ends. This CDR3 has 15 residues. Per germline, CDR1 LGHDT and CDR2 YNNKEL (reference sequence). CDR3 nucleotides: TGTGCCAGCACCCCCCTCGGACGTGCTGCGCCCGAAGCTTTCTTT. Translating it yields CASTPLGRAAPEAFF.

The table lists this clone with a count of one. This sequence joins TRBV7-8 and TRBJ2-1, with 12 nucleotides matching TRBD2. V lost 5 bases and J lost 6; bases outside the gene matches: 8. The CDR3 sequence is 16 residues long. The germline V gene encodes CDR1 SGHVS and CDR2 FQNEAQ. The CDR3 spells CASSPTTSGGPNEQFF. Here the CDR3 DNA reads TGTGCCAGCAGCCCGACTACTAGCGGGGGGCCCAATGAGCAGTTCTTC.

The J gene is TRBJ2-1, the V gene TRBV12-3 or TRBV12-4; 8 bases map to TRBD1. The CDR3 covers 12 residues. With V trimmed by 6 bases and J by 9 bases, 4 bases remained unmatched. In DNA, the CDR3 is TGTGCCAGCAGCCCACAGGGGGTTGAGCAGTTCTTC. It yields the protein CASSPQGVEQFF.

The J gene is TRBJ1-2, the V gene TRBV3-1 (or the pseudogene TRBV3-2), with 12 bases fitting TRBD1. Germline CDR1 and CDR2: LGHDT and YNNKEL (reference sequence). This CDR3 is 16 amino acids long. The V and J ends lost 0 bases and 8 bases, in that order; junction bases with no gene match: 7. CDR3 bases: TGTGCCAGCAGCCAAGAGGGGACAGGGGGCGCGGGCGGCTACACCTTC. Its protein is CASSQEGTGGAGGYTF.

The rearrangement uses TRBV6-5 and TRBJ2-7; D is perhaps TRBD2 (6 bases). Germline-derived CDR1 and CDR2 are MNHEY and SVGAGI. V was pared by 2 bases and J by 0 bases, with 11 bases between. This CDR3 spans 15 amino acids. The CDR3 sequence is CASSYGPTSSYEQYF. DNA of the CDR3: TGTGCCAGCAGTTACGGGCCGACTAGCTCCTACGAGCAGTACTTC.

This chain joins TRBV3-1 (or the pseudogene TRBV3-2) and TRBJ2-7; 10 bases are shared with TRBD1. The germline CDR1 and CDR2 sequences are LGHDT and YNNKEL (reference sequence). CDR3 length equals 14 residues. With V trimmed by 5 bases and J by 4 bases, 5 bases remained unmatched. The CDR3 nucleotides are TGTGCCAGCAGCGATCGACAGGGGGCGTACGAGCAGTACTTC. It encodes CASSDRQGAYEQYF.

V usage is TRBV21-1 and J usage is TRBJ1-3; whether TRBD1, the table's D call, matches the DNA was not checked. TRBV21-1 is tagged as a pseudogene. This CDR3 comprises 15 residues. The CDR3 is CASSKTGHSGNTIYF. CDR3 DNA sequence: TGTGCCAGCAGCAAAACAGGACACTCTGGAAACACCATATATTTT.

The chain is built from TRBV5-1 and TRBJ2-2; perhaps TRBD1 as D (5 bases). Germline-derived CDR1 and CDR2 are SGHRS and YFSETQ. The CDR3 is 16 amino acids. Trimming stripped 0 bases from V and 0 bases from J, with 9 bases between. The DNA for the CDR3 is TGCGCCAGCAGCTTGGGGGCAGGGACGAACACCGGGGAGCTGTTTTTT. This gives the protein CASSLGAGTNTGELFF. Filled out from reference TRBV5-1 and TRBJ2-2, the complete variable domain reads KAGVTQTPRYLIKTRGQQVTLSCSPISGHRSVSWYQQTPGQGLQFLFEYFSETQRNKGNFPGRFSGRQFSNSRSEMNVSTLELGDSALYLCASSLGAGTNTGELFFGEGSRLTVL.

The chain employs TRBV5-1 and TRBJ2-3; D unclear. Germline values: CDR1 SGHRS, CDR2 YFSETQ. Trimming cost V 5 bases and J 3 bases, with 16 bases left between them. The CDR3 has 15 amino acids. CDR3 in DNA: TGCGCCAGCAGTTCGACTTCCCTGGGGACAGATACGCAGTATTTT. Residues: CASSSTSLGTDTQYF.

Notes on this clone: A read error may produce the germline difference seen at one junction end. The DNA for the CDR3 is TGTGCCGGCAGCGAAGGCACAGGGAGGGATGGCTACACCTTC. Residues: CAGSEGTGRDGYTF. The chain recombines TRBV2 with TRBJ1-2, with a possible D match to TRBD1 (6 bases). Germline loops: CDR1 SNHLY, CDR2 FYNNEI. This CDR3 region has 14 residues.

V gene TRBV2 combines with J gene TRBJ2-6, with D possibly being TRBD2 (6 bases). The CDR3 loop spans 17 amino acids. Per germline, CDR1 SNHLY and CDR2 FYNNEI. Trimming pared 5 bases from V and 1 base from J, leaving 15 bases between. The CDR3 protein is CASSLQEGGSGANVLTF. The DNA of the CDR3 is TGTGCCAGCAGTTTACAGGAGGGTGGGTCTGGGGCCAACGTCCTGACTTTC.